This TCR beta chain originates from a study of read filtering for tumor transcriptome and immune sequencing. From about 0.4 ug of RNA, a library with molecular barcoded alpha/delta and beta/gamma adaptors was made. A single record per CDR3 protein comes from TCRdb applying MiXCR to the reads. In the table there are 94,000 or so distinct CDR3 sequences, over 9% of which are singletons. This clonotype showed up many times. CDR1 is KGHSH, CDR2 LQKENI, per germline. This CDR3 is built from 17 residues. Trimming left V 3 bases short and J 0 bases short, with 17 bases between. The rearrangement links TRBV18 to TRBJ1-1, with D uncertain. This TCR came from a donor aged 40 or over with multiple myeloma. Sequencing was carried out using a population of CD138-negative cells sorted from bone marrow. CDR3 region: CASSPTRGKLLNTEAFF. For the CDR3, the DNA is TGTGCCAGCTCACCCACCCGAGGGAAACTATTGAACACTGAAGCTTTCTTT.